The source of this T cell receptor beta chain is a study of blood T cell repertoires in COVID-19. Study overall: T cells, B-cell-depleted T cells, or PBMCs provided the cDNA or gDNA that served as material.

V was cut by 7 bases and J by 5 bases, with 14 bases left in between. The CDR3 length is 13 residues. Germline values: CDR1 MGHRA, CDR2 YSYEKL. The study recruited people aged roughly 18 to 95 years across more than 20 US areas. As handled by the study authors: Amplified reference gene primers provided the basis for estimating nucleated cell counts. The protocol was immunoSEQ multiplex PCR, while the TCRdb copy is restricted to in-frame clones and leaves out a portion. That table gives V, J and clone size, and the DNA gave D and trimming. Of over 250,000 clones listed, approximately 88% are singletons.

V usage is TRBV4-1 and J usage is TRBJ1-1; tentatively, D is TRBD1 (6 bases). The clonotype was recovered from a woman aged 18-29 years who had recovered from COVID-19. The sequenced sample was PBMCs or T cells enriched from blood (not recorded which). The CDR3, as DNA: TGCGCCAGCATTGGTGTAGGGGGAACTGAAGCTTTCTTT. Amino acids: CASIGVGGTEAFF.